This TCR beta chain was sequenced in a study of T-cell reconstitution after alpha-beta-depleted transplantation in children. General observations from the study: Alpha-beta T cells present about two months after transplant were reported to originate from several hundred expanded graft clones. T-cell numbers and diversity one year post-transplant derived largely from freshly generated T cells.

The CDR3 spans 16 residues. The V end was cut by 3 bases, the J end by 1 base, with 13 bases between. For TCRbeta, the library was prepared with unique molecular identifiers. TCRdb re-called the PCR reads with MiXCR, one entry per CDR3 protein. The sample holds just over 200,000 distinct CDR3 sequences; around 8.4% are singletons and the top ten take 35% to 40%. This clonotype occurred many times. Its antigen is still unknown. The sample consisted of PBMCs, mostly from graft donor cells, taken 360 days after TCRalphabeta/CD19-depleted stem cell transplant. The chain carries TRBV12-3 or TRBV12-4 and TRBJ1-5; D is undetermined. The TCR comes from a male patient between 2 and 15 years old who had a stem cell transplant for acute myeloid leukemia, so the T cells may come from the graft donor. This CDR3 is CASSLRFMFSNQPQHF. The CDR3 DNA is TGTGCCAGCAGTTTGAGGTTTATGTTCAGCAATCAGCCCCAGCATTTT.